This note documents a single T cell receptor (beta chain) sequence. The record originates from a study of shared clonotypes between healthy human individuals. The CDR3 contains 18 residues. Germline values: CDR1 SEHNR, CDR2 FQNEAQ (reference sequence). Germline trimming cut 1 base from V and 0 bases from J; bases unmatched to any gene: 6. Method: immunoSEQ multiplex PCR; TCRdb's copy keeps in-frame clones and lacks some. The sample comprises 2 million or so clones, roughly 94% of which are singletons, and 0.1% to 0.15% rests with the top ten. The sample consisted of naive CD4+ T cells sorted from blood. The subset here: CD45RA+ positively selected. J is TRBJ2-6 and V is TRBV7-9; TRBD1 aligns across 7 bases. The source is a man in his late teens or twenties in good health. This CDR3 is CASSLGGQSPSGANVLTF. CDR3 in DNA: TGTGCCAGCAGCTTAGGGGGACAGTCACCCTCTGGGGCCAACGTCCTGACTTTC.